One and the same sample provided the 26 T cell receptor beta chains below, sequenced in a study of a mutant IDH1 vaccine in newly diagnosed glioma. As for time point: week 11, during vaccination. Every single dose of the vaccine, 300 ug of mutant IDH1 20-mer peptide, came with topical imiquimod. No antigen has been identified for these receptors. TCRdb keeps only in-frame clones here, not all; method: immunoSEQ multiplex PCR. The sample has tens of thousands of clones; roughly 80% are singletons. The specimen was PBMCs, collected from a glioma patient whose treatment included an IDH1 peptide vaccine. Receptors were obtained from a woman between 45 and 65 years old with glioma.

Here the CDR3 reads CASSGSGNREAFF. The CDR3 DNA reads TGTGCCAGCAGCGGCTCGGGGAATCGCGAGGCTTTCTTT. The J gene is TRBJ1-1, the V gene TRBV6-1, with D uncertain. V was trimmed by 6 bases and J by 11 bases, leaving 19 bases between them. CDR1 is MNHNS and CDR2 is SASEGT in the germline V gene. CDR3 length: 13 residues.

This chain uses TRBV19 with TRBJ1-4, with a possible D match to TRBD1 (5 bases). Germline assignment: CDR1 LNHDA and CDR2 SQIVND (reference sequence). The CDR3 extends over 15 amino acids. The ends were cut back, 1 base at V and 0 bases at J, with 6 bases in the middle. In DNA form, the CDR3 reads TGTGCCAGTAGTATAGGGGGGACAACTAATGAAAAACTGTTTTTT. It yields the protein CASSIGGTTNEKLFF.

Only one count was recorded for this clone. J is TRBJ1-5 and V is TRBV18; no definite D call. The V end was cut by 4 bases, the J end by 4 bases, with 11 bases between. This CDR3 has 14 amino acids. From germline, CDR1 is KGHSH and CDR2 LQKENI. In DNA, the CDR3 is TGTGCCAGCTCACTAGACTCACCAAATCAGCCCCAGCATTTT. As protein: CASSLDSPNQPQHF.

This clone was picked up one time. The chain links TRBV15 to TRBJ2-7, with 9 bases identical to TRBD1. V lost 2 bases, J lost 3 bases, and 8 bases stayed unmatched. Looked up from germline, CDR1 is LNHNV and CDR2 is YYDKDF (reference sequence). This CDR3 spans 16 amino acids. The CDR3 bases are TGTGCCACCAGCAGAAGACAGGGGGAGAGTCGCTACGAGCAGTACTTC. Amino acid sequence: CATSRRQGESRYEQYF.

This rearrangement joins TRBV15 to TRBJ1-2; 7 positions match TRBD1. The V gene end was trimmed by 2 bases and the J gene end by 5 bases; junction bases not matched to a gene: 5. This CDR3 is 14 amino acids long. The germline V gene encodes CDR1 LNHNV and CDR2 YYDKDF (reference sequence). As DNA, the CDR3 is TGTGCCACCAGCAGAAGACAGGGACCTTATGGCTACACCTTC. This encodes CATSRRQGPYGYTF.

The chain employs TRBV7-6 and TRBJ1-1, with TRBD1 matching over 10 bases. The junction had 9 bases not matched to a gene; V was cut back by 3 bases and J by 8 bases. The CDR3 has 15 amino acids. Germline-derived CDR1 and CDR2 are SGHVS and FNYEAQ. The CDR3 nucleotides are TGTGCCAGCAGCTTGGGGACAGGGGCACCGAAGGAAGCTTTCTTT. Its protein is CASSLGTGAPKEAFF.

J is TRBJ1-2 and V is TRBV7-9, with no clear D. V was clipped by 1 base and J by 8 bases, with 17 bases between them. The CDR3 runs 15 residues. From germline, CDR1 is SEHNR and CDR2 FQNEAQ (reference sequence). This chain's CDR3 is CASSLGGGGFSGYTF. In DNA form, the CDR3 reads TGTGCCAGCAGCTTAGGGGGTGGCGGGTTCAGCGGCTACACCTTC.

This chain uses TRBV27 with TRBJ1-1, with D uncertain. CDR1 MNHEY and CDR2 SMNVEV come from the germline V gene (reference sequence). Trimming left V 2 bases short and J 6 bases short, with 7 bases between. CDR3 length: 12 amino acids. The chain's CDR3 is CASSLPGSEAFF. DNA for the CDR3: TGTGCCAGCAGTTTACCGGGGTCTGAAGCTTTCTTT.

CDR3 in DNA: TGTGCCAGCACCCCCACGTGGGGGACGAACACCGGGGAGCTGTTTTTT. Residues: CASTPTWGTNTGELFF. This chain joins TRBV9 and TRBJ2-2; either TRBD1 or TRBD2 may fit D (5 bases each). CDR1 SGDLS and CDR2 YYNGEE come from the germline V gene. Between the trimmed V and J ends, which lost 6 bases and 0 bases, there was a span of 15 bases. The CDR3 has 16 amino acids.

V and J are TRBV6-1 and TRBJ1-5, with 7 positions matching TRBD1. This CDR3 contains 14 residues. The V segment lost 2 bases and the J segment 7 bases; nucleotides outside the gene matches: 5. Germline CDR1 MNHNS, CDR2 SASEGT. CDR3 region: CASSETGARQPQHF. CDR3 in DNA: TGTGCCAGCAGTGAAACAGGGGCGAGGCAGCCCCAGCATTTT.

The chain recombines TRBV27 with TRBJ1-6; the D gene is possibly TRBD1 (6 bases). This CDR3 is 18 amino acids long. V was clipped by 4 bases and J by 0 bases, with 16 bases between them. Per germline, CDR1 MNHEY and CDR2 SMNVEV (reference sequence). CDR3 bases: TGTGCCAGCAGTTCCAACCCCACAGGGAACTCCTATAATTCACCCCTCCACTTT. This sequence encodes CASSSNPTGNSYNSPLHF.

The chain couples TRBV5-1 to TRBJ1-3; weak D call: TRBD1 (6 bases). Per the germline V gene, CDR1 is SGHRS and CDR2 is YFSETQ. The CDR3 loop spans 13 amino acids. V lost 3 bases to trimming and J lost 4 bases, with 8 bases between them. The CDR3 nucleotides are TGCGCCAGCAGCTGGACAGTGGGAAACACCATATATTTT. Translating it yields CASSWTVGNTIYF.

The V and J genes are TRBV30 and TRBJ2-5, with D perhaps being TRBD1 or TRBD2 (6 bases each). V lost 2 bases and J 4 bases, leaving 11 bases between the germline ends. In germline, CDR1 is GTSNPN, CDR2 SVGIG (reference sequence). CDR3 size: 13 residues. CDR3 sequence reads: CAWSRGVGETQYF. CDR3 in DNA: TGTGCCTGGAGTAGGGGGGTTGGAGAGACCCAGTACTTC.

This clone was recorded a few times. The V and J genes are TRBV2 and TRBJ1-1, with 7 bases aligning to TRBD1. The CDR3 covers 13 residues. The V and J ends lost 6 bases and 5 bases, in that order; junction bases with no gene match: 6. CDR1 SNHLY and CDR2 FYNNEI come from the germline V gene. The CDR3 DNA is TGTGCCAGCAGCCAGGGGGAGGGGACTGAAGCTTTCTTT. Translating gives CASSQGEGTEAFF. The complete variable domain, with remaining parts taken from reference TRBV2 and TRBJ1-1, reads EPEVTQTPSHQVTQMGQEVILRCVPISNHLYFYWYRQILGQKVEFLVSFYNNEISEKSEIFDDQFSVERPDGSNFTLKIRSTKLEDSAMYFCASSQGEGTEAFFGQGTRLTVV.

V usage is TRBV2 and J usage is TRBJ2-5, with a tentative D call TRBD2 (5 bases). Germline lookup yields CDR1 SNHLY and CDR2 FYNNEI. This CDR3 spans 12 amino acids. V was clipped by 1 base and J by 5 bases, with 5 bases between them. DNA for the CDR3: TGTGCCAGCAGTGAAGGCGGGGAGACCCAGTACTTC. This translates into CASSEGGETQYF.

The gene calls are TRBV2 and TRBJ1-6; 10 bases are a match to TRBD1. The CDR3 contains 14 residues. Germline V lookup: CDR1 SNHLY, CDR2 FYNNEI. Unmatched junction bases numbered 6, after V lost 8 bases and J lost 8 bases. The CDR3 sequence: CASETGGGDSPLHF. The CDR3 DNA follows: TGTGCCAGCGAGACAGGGGGCGGCGATTCACCCCTCCACTTT.

V and J are TRBV11-2 and TRBJ2-7; D is possibly TRBD1 (6 bases). V lost 2 bases and J lost 1, with 18 bases in between. The CDR3 is 17 residues long. CDR1 SGHAT and CDR2 FQNNGV come from the germline V gene. The CDR3 region is CASSLNQWDTLSYEQYF. DNA of the CDR3: TGTGCCAGCAGCTTAAATCAGTGGGACACCTTATCCTACGAGCAGTACTTC. Filled out from reference TRBV11-2 and TRBJ2-7, the complete variable domain reads EAGVAQSPRYKIIEKRQSVAFWCNPISGHATLYWYQQILGQGPKLLIQFQNNGVVDDSQLPKDRFSAERLKGVDSTLKIQPAKLEDSAVYLCASSLNQWDTLSYEQYFGPGTRLTVT.

This clone is classed as medium-sized. CDR3 DNA sequence: TGTGCCAGCAGCCTCGACAATGAGCAGTTCTTC. It encodes CASSLDNEQFF. The J gene is TRBJ2-1, the V gene TRBV5-6; D not certain. The germline V and J ends were trimmed by 4 bases and 5 bases, with 4 bases remaining between them. The germline gives CDR1 SGHDT, CDR2 YYEEEE. This CDR3 has 11 amino acids.

The chain combines TRBV19 with TRBJ1-6; 8 bases line up with TRBD1. The CDR3 is 17 residues long. V was pared by 1 base and J by 7 bases, with 9 bases of the junction left unmatched. The germline V gene encodes CDR1 LNHDA and CDR2 SQIVND (reference sequence). The CDR3 nucleotides are TGTGCCAGTAGTATAGTCGGGCCTACAGGGGGAAATTCACCCCTCCACTTT. Protein sequence: CASSIVGPTGGNSPLHF.

This rearrangement joins TRBV7-9 to TRBJ1-1; D gene uncertain. This CDR3 is 13 amino acids long. Per the germline V gene, CDR1 is SEHNR and CDR2 is FQNEAQ (reference sequence). V was pared by 0 bases and J by 7 bases, with 9 bases between. The CDR3 region has the DNA TGTGCCAGCAGCTTAGCCCTACTAAATGAAGCTTTCTTT. It is translated as CASSLALLNEAFF.

This rearrangement joins TRBV7-2 to TRBJ2-7, with a possible D match to TRBD2 (6 bases). The germline gives CDR1 SGHTA, CDR2 FQGNSA. V was clipped by 11 bases and J by 2 bases, with 31 bases between them. The CDR3 is 18 amino acids. CDR3 region: CASGGFRRGTANPYEQYF. The DNA for the CDR3 is TGTGCCTCCGGGGGATTCCGACGAGGGACGGCGAATCCCTACGAGCAGTACTTC.

The gene calls are TRBV6-5 and TRBJ2-7, with 9 positions matching TRBD1. Unmatched junction bases numbered 8, after V lost 5 bases and J lost 6 bases. Germline CDR1 is MNHEY and CDR2 is SVGAGI. CDR3 length: 14 amino acids. The CDR3 region is CASSRDRVGAEQYF. CDR3 in DNA: TGTGCCAGCAGTCGGGACAGGGTGGGAGCCGAGCAGTACTTC.

The J gene is TRBJ1-1, the V gene TRBV2; a possible D gene is TRBD1 (5 bases). Germline values: CDR1 SNHLY, CDR2 FYNNEI. The CDR3 contains 14 residues. V was pared by 5 bases and J by 4 bases, with 14 bases between. CDR3 sequence: CASSSQGQPTEAFF. The CDR3 DNA is TGTGCCAGCAGTTCTCAAGGACAACCCACTGAAGCTTTCTTT.

V is TRBV4-1 and J is TRBJ1-2; D perhaps matches TRBD1 (5 bases). This CDR3 has 14 residues. Germline V gene sequence: CDR1 MGHRA, CDR2 YSYEKL. V lost 1 base to trimming and J lost 8 bases, with 14 bases between them. The CDR3 spells CASSQVGAGKGYTF. CDR3 bases: TGCGCCAGCAGCCAAGTAGGGGCAGGGAAGGGCTACACCTTC.

J is TRBJ1-4 and V is TRBV27; tentative D call: TRBD1 (6 bases). Per the germline V gene, CDR1 is MNHEY and CDR2 is SMNVEV (reference sequence). V was cut by 0 bases and J by 8 bases, with 13 bases left in between. There are 15 residues in the CDR3. CDR3 residues: CASSLSGQGLEKLFF. The CDR3, as DNA: TGTGCCAGCAGTTTATCGGGCCAGGGGCTGGAAAAACTGTTTTTT.

The gene calls are TRBV6-5 and TRBJ2-6; D is perhaps TRBD1 (6 bases). Trimming stripped 6 bases from V and 2 bases from J, with 11 bases between. From germline, CDR1 is MNHEY and CDR2 SVGAGI. CDR3 length: 15 amino acids. This CDR3 reads CASSLQGAGANVLTF. DNA of the CDR3: TGTGCCAGCAGCTTACAGGGTGCTGGGGCCAACGTCCTGACTTTC.